The clone carrying this T cell receptor beta chain was found a few times. The data were obtained in a study of molecular identifiers for immune sequencing clone quantification. Libraries for naive CD8 T cells, which were made from about 20,000 to 1,000,000 sorted cells, drew on 10%, 30% or 50% of the RNA. In the sort, naive CD8 T cells were defined as CD8+CD4-CCR7+CD45RA+. One entry per CDR3 protein results from TCRdb running MiXCR on the PCR reads. The data hold approximately 630,000 distinct CDR3 sequences, with roughly 25% observed a single time. The CDR3 totals 13 residues. V lost 3 bases and J 4 bases, leaving 7 bases between the germline ends. In germline, CDR1 is ENHRY, CDR2 SYGVKD.

The sample comprised naive CD8+ T cells from blood, with Jurkat cell RNA spiked in. Subset in this sample: FACS-sorted CD8+CD4-CCR7+CD45RA+ naive T cells. The sequence came from a human donor in good health. Some libraries in this study had Jurkat cell RNA spiked in. This chain links TRBV10-3 with TRBJ2-1; D unclear. The CDR3 DNA follows: TGTGCCATCAGTGATTTACCATACAATGAGCAGTTCTTC. Translating gives CAISDLPYNEQFF.